The present T cell receptor beta chain was sequenced within a study of blood T cell repertoires in COVID-19. Overall study: The United States, Italy and Spain were the sources of the acute and convalescent COVID-19 samples.

Clones were sequenced by immunoSEQ multiplex PCR, and TCRdb holds only the in-frame ones, with some missing. The repertoire holds roughly 280,000 clones, about 90% seen once, with around 11% in the top ten. V shed 10 bases, J shed 3 bases, and the junction held 9 bases outside the gene matches. This CDR3 region has 13 residues. Germline-derived CDR1 and CDR2 are MNHEY and SVGAGI. This clone was picked up one time. The source of this sequence is a woman in her twenties or thirties with COVID-19, enrolled during active disease. Specimen: peripheral blood. The chain has TRBV6-5 and TRBJ2-7, with 7 bases aligning to TRBD1. As DNA, the CDR3 is TGTGCCACCGAACCGGGACAGAGCTACGAGCAGTACTTC. It encodes CATEPGQSYEQYF.